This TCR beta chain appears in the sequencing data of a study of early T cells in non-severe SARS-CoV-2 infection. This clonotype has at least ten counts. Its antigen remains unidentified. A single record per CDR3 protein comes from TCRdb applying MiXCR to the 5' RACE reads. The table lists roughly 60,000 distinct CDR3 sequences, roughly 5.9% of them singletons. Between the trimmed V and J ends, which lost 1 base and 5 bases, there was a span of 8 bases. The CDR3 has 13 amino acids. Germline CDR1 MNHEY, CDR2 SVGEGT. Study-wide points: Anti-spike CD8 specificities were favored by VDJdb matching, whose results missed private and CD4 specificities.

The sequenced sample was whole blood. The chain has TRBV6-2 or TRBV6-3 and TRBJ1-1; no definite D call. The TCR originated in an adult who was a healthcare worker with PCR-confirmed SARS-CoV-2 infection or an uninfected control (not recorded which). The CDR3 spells CASSYWGGTEAFF. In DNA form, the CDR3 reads TGTGCCAGCAGTTACTGGGGAGGAACTGAAGCTTTCTTT.